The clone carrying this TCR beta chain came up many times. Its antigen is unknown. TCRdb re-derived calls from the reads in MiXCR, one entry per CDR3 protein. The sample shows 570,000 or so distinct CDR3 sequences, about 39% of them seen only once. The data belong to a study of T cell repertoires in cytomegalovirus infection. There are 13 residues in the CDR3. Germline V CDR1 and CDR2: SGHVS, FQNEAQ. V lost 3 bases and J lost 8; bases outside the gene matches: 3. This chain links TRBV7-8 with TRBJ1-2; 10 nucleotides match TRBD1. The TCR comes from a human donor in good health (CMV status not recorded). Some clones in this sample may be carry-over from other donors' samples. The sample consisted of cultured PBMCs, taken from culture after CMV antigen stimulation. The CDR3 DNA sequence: TGTGCCAGCAGCTTCGGACAGGGGGTGGGCTACACCTTC. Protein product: CASSFGQGVGYTF.